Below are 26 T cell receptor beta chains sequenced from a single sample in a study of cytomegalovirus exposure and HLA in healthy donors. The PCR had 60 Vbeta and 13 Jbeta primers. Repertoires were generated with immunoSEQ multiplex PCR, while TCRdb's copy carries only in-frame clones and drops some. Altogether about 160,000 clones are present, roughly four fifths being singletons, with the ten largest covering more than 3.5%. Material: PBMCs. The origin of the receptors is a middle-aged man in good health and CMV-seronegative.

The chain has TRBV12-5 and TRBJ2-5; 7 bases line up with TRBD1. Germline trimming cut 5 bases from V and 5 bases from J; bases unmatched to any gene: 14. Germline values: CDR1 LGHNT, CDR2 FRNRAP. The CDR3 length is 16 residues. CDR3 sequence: CASGPQTGWVWETQYF. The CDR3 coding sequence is TGTGCTAGTGGTCCGCAGACAGGGTGGGTTTGGGAGACCCAGTACTTC.

The DNA of the CDR3 is TGTGCCAGCAGTGCGGAGGGCACAGATACGCAGTATTTT. Translating gives CASSAEGTDTQYF. The chain combines TRBV7-9 with TRBJ2-3; a weak D match, TRBD2 (5 bases). Germline assignment: CDR1 SEHNR and CDR2 FQNEAQ (reference sequence). The CDR3 consists of 13 residues. The V gene lost 6 bases and the J gene lost 1 base, with 8 bases spanning the gap.

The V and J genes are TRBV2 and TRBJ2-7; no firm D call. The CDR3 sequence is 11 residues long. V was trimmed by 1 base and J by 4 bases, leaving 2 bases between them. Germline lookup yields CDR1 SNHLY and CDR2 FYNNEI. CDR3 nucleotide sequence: TGTGCCAGCAGTGAAGTATACGAGCAGTACTTC. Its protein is CASSEVYEQYF.

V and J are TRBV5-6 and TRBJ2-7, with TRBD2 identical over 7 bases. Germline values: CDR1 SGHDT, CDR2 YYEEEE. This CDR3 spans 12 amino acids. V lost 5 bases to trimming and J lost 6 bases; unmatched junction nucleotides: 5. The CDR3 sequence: CASSPGEGEQYF. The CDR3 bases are TGTGCCAGCAGTCCGGGGGAGGGCGAGCAGTACTTC.

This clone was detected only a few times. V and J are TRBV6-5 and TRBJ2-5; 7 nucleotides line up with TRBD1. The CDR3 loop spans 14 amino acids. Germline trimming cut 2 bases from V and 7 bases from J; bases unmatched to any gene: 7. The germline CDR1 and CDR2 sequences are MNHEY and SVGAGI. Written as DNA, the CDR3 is TGTGCCAGCAGTTACACGAAGGGACAGTGGACCCAGTACTTC. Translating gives CASSYTKGQWTQYF.

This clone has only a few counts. Here the CDR3 DNA reads TGTGCCAGCAGCCAAGTTAGGGGCACTGAAGCTTTCTTT. Protein: CASSQVRGTEAFF. The chain carries TRBV14 and TRBJ1-1; a weak D match, TRBD1 (5 bases). CDR3 length: 13 amino acids. V lost 1 base to trimming and J lost 4 bases, with 7 bases between them. Germline V gene sequence: CDR1 SGHDN, CDR2 FVKESK.

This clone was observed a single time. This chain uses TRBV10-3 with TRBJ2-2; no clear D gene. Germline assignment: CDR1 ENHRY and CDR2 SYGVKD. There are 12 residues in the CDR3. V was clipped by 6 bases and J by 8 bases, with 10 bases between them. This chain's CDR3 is CAISKPLGELFF. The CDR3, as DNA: TGTGCCATCAGCAAGCCCCTTGGGGAGCTGTTTTTT.

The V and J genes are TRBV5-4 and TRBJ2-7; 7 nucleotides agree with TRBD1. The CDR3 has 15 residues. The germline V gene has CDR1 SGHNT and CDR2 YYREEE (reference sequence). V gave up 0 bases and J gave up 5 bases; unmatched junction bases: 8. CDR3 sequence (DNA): TGTGCCAGCAGCTTGGAGACAGGGCATCCCCACGAGCAGTACTTC. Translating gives CASSLETGHPHEQYF. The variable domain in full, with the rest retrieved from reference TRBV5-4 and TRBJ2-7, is ETGVTQSPTHLIKTRGQQVTLRCSSQSGHNTVSWYQQALGQGPQFIFQYYREEENGRGNFPPRFSGLQFPNYSSELNVNALELDDSALYLCASSLETGHPHEQYFGPGTRLTVT.

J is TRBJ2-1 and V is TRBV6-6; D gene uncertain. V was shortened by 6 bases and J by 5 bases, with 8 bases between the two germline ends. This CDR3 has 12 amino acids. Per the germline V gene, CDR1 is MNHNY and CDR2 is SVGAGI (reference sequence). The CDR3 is CASSRSHNEQFF. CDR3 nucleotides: TGTGCCAGCAGCCGGTCCCACAATGAGCAGTTCTTC.

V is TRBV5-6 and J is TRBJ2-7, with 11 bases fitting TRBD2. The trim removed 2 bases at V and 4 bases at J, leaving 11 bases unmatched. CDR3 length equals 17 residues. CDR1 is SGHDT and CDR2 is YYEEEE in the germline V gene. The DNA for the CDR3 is TGTGCCAGCAGCTTCTACGGCCTAGCGGGGGGAGGGTACGAGCAGTACTTC. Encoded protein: CASSFYGLAGGGYEQYF.

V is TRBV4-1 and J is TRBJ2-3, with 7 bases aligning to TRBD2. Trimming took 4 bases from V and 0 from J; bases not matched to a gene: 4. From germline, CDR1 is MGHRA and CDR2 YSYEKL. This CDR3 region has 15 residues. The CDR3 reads CASSLSGVSTDTQYF. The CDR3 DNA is TGCGCCAGCAGCCTCAGCGGGGTTAGCACAGATACGCAGTATTTT.

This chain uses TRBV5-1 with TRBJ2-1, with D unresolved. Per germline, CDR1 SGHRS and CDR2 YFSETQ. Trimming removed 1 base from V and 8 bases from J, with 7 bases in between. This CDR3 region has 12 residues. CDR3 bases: TGCGCCAGCAGCTTGTCAGGTGATGAGCAGTTCTTC. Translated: CASSLSGDEQFF.

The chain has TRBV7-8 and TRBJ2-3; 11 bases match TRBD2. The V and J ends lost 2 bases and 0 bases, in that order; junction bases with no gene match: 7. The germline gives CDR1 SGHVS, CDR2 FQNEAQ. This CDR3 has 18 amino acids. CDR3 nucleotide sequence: TGTGCCAGCAGCTTAATACTAGCGGGGGATACTAGCACAGATACGCAGTATTTT. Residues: CASSLILAGDTSTDTQYF.

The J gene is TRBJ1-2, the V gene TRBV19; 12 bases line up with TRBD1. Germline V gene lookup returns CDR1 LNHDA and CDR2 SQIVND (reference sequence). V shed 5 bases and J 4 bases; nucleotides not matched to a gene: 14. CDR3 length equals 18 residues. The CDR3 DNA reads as TGTGCCAGTAGTCCTCACCGGGACAGGGGGCTCTTCTCCTATGGCTACACCTTC. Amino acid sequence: CASSPHRDRGLFSYGYTF.

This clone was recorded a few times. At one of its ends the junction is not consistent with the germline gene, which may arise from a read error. The CDR3 nucleotides are TGCAGCGTTGGTCAGTCGACAGGACGAGGGAGCTTT. The encoded protein is CSVGQSTGRGSF. The V and J genes are TRBV29-1 and TRBJ1-1; D perhaps matches TRBD1 (6 bases). The CDR3 length is 12 residues. Germline lookup yields CDR1 SQVTM and CDR2 ANQGSEA.

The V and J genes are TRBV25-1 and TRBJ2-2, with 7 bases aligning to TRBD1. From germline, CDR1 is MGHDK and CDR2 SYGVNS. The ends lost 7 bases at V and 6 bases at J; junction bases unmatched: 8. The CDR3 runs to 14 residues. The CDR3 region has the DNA TGTGCCAGCACTTCCTCAGACAGGGCCGGGGAGCTGTTTTTT. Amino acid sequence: CASTSSDRAGELFF.

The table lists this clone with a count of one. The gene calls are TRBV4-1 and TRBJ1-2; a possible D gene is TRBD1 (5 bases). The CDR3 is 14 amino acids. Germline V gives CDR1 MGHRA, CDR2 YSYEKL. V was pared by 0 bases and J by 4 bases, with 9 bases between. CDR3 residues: CASSQETAFYGYTF. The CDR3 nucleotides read TGCGCCAGCAGCCAAGAGACAGCCTTCTATGGCTACACCTTC.

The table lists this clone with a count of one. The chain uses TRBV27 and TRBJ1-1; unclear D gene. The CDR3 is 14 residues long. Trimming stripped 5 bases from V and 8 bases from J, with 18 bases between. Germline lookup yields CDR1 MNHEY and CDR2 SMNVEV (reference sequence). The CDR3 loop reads CASSLFASGLEAFF. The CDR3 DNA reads TGTGCCAGCAGTCTCTTTGCATCGGGTTTAGAAGCTTTCTTT.

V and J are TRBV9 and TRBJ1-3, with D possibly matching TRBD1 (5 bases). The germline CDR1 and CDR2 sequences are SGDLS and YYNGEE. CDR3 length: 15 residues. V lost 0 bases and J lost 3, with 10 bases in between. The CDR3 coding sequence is TGTGCCAGCAGCGTAGGGGGGGAAGGTGGAAACACCATATATTTT. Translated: CASSVGGEGGNTIYF. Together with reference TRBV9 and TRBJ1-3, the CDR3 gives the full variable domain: DSGVTQTPKHLITATGQRVTLRCSPRSGDLSVYWYQQSLDQGLQFLIQYYNGEERAKGNILERFSAQQFPDLHSELNLSSLELGDSALYFCASSVGGEGGNTIYFGEGSWLTVV.

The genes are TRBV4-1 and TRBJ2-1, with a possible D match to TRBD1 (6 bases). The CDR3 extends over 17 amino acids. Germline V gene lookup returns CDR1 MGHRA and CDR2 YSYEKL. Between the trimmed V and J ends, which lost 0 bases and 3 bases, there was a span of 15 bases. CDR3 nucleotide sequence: TGCGCCAGCAGCCAAGATGGCTCAGGGGCAGGCTACAATGAGCAGTTCTTC. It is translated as CASSQDGSGAGYNEQFF.

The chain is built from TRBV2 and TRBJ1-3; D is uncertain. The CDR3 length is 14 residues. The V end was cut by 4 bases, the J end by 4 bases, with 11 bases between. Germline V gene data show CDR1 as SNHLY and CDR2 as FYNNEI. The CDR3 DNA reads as TGTGCCAGCAGTGTTGGAGGAGCAGGAAACACCATATATTTT. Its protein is CASSVGGAGNTIYF.

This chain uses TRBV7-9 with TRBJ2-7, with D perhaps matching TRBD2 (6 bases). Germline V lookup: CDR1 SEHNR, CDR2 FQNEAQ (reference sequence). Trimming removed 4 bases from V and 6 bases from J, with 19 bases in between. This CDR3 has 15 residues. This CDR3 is CASSSAYGREAEQYF. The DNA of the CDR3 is TGTGCCAGCAGCTCGGCGTATGGCAGGGAGGCCGAGCAGTACTTC.

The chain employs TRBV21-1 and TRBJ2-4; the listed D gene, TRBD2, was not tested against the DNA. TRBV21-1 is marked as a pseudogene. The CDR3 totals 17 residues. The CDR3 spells CASSNDADRLAKNIQYF. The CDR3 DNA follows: TGTGCCAGCAGCAACGACGCAGATCGACTAGCCAAAAACATTCAGTACTTC.

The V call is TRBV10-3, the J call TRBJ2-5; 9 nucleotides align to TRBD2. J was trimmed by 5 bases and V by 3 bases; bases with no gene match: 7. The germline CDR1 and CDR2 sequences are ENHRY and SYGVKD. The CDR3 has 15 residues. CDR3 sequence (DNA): TGTGCCATCAGTGATCCCGCGGGGGGGATGGAGACCCAGTACTTC. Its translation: CAISDPAGGMETQYF.

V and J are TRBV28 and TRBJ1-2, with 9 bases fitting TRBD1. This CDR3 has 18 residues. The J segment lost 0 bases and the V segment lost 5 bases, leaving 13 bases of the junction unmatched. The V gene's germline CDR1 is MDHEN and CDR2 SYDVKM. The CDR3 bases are TGTGCCAGCAGTCTCTCGGTGACAGGGGGTTACACTAACTATGGCTACACCTTC. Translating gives CASSLSVTGGYTNYGYTF.

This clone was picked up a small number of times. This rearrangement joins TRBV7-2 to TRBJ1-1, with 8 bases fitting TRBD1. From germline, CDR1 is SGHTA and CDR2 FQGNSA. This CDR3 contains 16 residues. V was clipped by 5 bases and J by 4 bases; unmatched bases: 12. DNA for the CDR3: TGTGCCAGCAGCCCCGGGACAGGTCGGTTGGGCACTGAAGCTTTCTTT. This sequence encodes CASSPGTGRLGTEAFF.